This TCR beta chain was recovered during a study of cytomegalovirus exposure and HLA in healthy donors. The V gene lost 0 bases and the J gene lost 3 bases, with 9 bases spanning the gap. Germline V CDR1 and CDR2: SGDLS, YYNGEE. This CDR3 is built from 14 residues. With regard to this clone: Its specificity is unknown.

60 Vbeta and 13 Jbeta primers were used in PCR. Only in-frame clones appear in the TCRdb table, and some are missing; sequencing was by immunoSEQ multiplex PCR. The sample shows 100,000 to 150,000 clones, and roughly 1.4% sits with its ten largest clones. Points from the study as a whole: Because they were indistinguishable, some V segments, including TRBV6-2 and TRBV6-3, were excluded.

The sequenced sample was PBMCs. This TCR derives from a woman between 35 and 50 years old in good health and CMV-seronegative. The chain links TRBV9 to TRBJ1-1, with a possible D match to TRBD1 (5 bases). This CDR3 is CASSVDPGDTEAFF. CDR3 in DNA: TGTGCCAGCAGCGTAGATCCGGGGGACACTGAAGCTTTCTTT.